This T cell receptor (beta chain) was identified in a study of human T cells and chemical hapten exposure. The overall study: Patches with 0.01% DPC went on the upper back, and the tests were read at 6 days. Notes on the study in general: Controls formed significantly fewer large CDR3 similarity clusters than expanded TCRs did.

Details on this clonotype: As yet, its antigen is unknown.

As to time point: patch test 2, 6 weeks after DPC sensitization. Treatment reported: therapeutic diphenylcyclopropenone sensitization with weekly scalp DPC. MiXCR, run by TCRdb on the RACE reads, gives a single entry per CDR3 protein. Altogether around 99,000 distinct CDR3 sequences are present, roughly a tenth being singletons, with the ten largest covering around 3%. The source is a woman aged 40 to 50 with alopecia areata. Some clones in this sample may be carry-over from other donors' samples. The sample was whole blood, taken in connection with sensitization to the hapten diphenylcyclopropenone (DPC).

CDR3: CASSPLAGSHNEQFF. Written as DNA, the CDR3 is TGTGCCAGCAGCCCACTAGCGGGGTCCCACAATGAGCAGTTCTTC. The rearrangement uses TRBV6-2 or TRBV6-3 and TRBJ2-1; 10 bases agree with TRBD2. Germline CDR1 reads MNHEY; CDR2 reads SVGEGT. J gave up 5 bases and V 6 bases, and 7 bases lay outside the gene matches. The length of the CDR3 is 15 residues.